This T cell receptor beta chain derives from a study of blood T cell repertoires in COVID-19. As for the study in general: Whether acute or convalescent, the COVID-19 samples came from the United States, Italy and Spain. PBMCs, B-cell-depleted T cells, or T cells were the source of the cDNA or gDNA that made up the material.

With 1 base removed from V and 8 bases from J, the gap between germline ends came to 8 bases. Germline V gene data show CDR1 as SGHAT and CDR2 as FQNNGV. The CDR3 totals 13 residues. Original handling: Reference gene primers were amplified, and this amplification served to estimate nucleated cell counts. The assay was immunoSEQ multiplex PCR, and TCRdb's table has in-frame clones only and misses some. V and J calls and clone size are as listed in that table; D and trimming were resolved from the DNA. The profile shows more than 120,000 clones, roughly nine tenths of them singletons. The gene calls are TRBV11-2 and TRBJ2-2; D gene unclear. The sample taken for sequencing was peripheral blood. This clonotype was sampled from a human donor in a cohort sampled during active COVID-19. The CDR3 reads CASSLAAAGELFF. In DNA form, the CDR3 reads TGTGCCAGCAGCTTAGCGGCGGCGGGGGAGCTGTTTTTT. Looking up the rest from reference TRBV11-2 and TRBJ2-2 gives the full variable domain: EAGVAQSPRYKIIEKRQSVAFWCNPISGHATLYWYQQILGQGPKLLIQFQNNGVVDDSQLPKDRFSAERLKGVDSTLKIQPAKLEDSAVYLCASSLAAAGELFFGEGSRLTVL.